A selection of T cell receptor beta chains follows, all from one sample in a study of blood T cell repertoires in COVID-19. The data were produced by immunoSEQ multiplex PCR, yet TCRdb's version contains in-frame clones alone and is incomplete. The data contain roughly 260,000 clones, approximately 87% of them singletons. The sample consisted of peripheral blood. These receptors were taken from a woman between 45 and 65 years old with acute or convalescent COVID-19. CDR3s include the opening cysteine and the closing phenylalanine or tryptophan. A D gene is named only where the DNA matches it firmly. Size is omitted from some rows. Given values are once, few, many or a class for expanded clones.

J gene: TRBJ2-7
D gene: TRBD1
clone size: .
V gene: TRBV6-2/TRBV6-3
CDR3 protein: CASSTGTGSRTQYF
CDR3 DNA: TGTGCCAGCAGTACCGGGACAGGGTCTCGGACGCAGTACTTC

J gene: TRBJ1-3
D gene: .
clone size: .
V gene: TRBV18
CDR3 protein: CASSPRTLFDSGNTIYF
CDR3 DNA: TGTGCCAGCTCACCTCGGACACTTTTTGACTCTGGAAACACCATATATTTT

J gene: TRBJ2-1
D gene: TRBD2
clone size: .
V gene: TRBV5-4
CDR3 protein: CASSSATSGRVYNEQFF
CDR3 DNA: TGTGCCAGCAGCTCAGCGACTAGCGGGAGAGTCTACAATGAGCAGTTCTTC

J gene: TRBJ2-1
D gene: TRBD2
clone size: .
V gene: TRBV5-1
CDR3 protein: CASSLGTSGRAGEQFF
CDR3 DNA: TGCGCCAGCAGCTTGGGGACTAGCGGGAGGGCCGGTGAGCAGTTCTTC

J gene: TRBJ2-1
D gene: .
clone size: .
V gene: TRBV21-1
CDR3 protein: CASSYNGGEMENSEQFF
CDR3 DNA: TGTGCCAGCAGCTATAACGGGGGAGAAATGGAGAATAGTGAGCAGTTCTTC

J gene: TRBJ1-2
D gene: .
clone size: .
V gene: TRBV7-6
CDR3 protein: CASSSGRGATSGYTF
CDR3 DNA: TGTGCCAGCAGCTCGGGTCGGGGGGCAACAAGCGGCTACACCTTC

J gene: TRBJ1-2
D gene: .
clone size: .
V gene: TRBV18
CDR3 protein: CASSQTPVNYGYTF
CDR3 DNA: TGTGCCAGCTCACAGACACCCGTTAACTATGGCTACACCTTC

J gene: TRBJ2-7
D gene: TRBD1
clone size: .
V gene: TRBV18
CDR3 protein: CASSPIVGQGYEQYF
CDR3 DNA: TGTGCCAGCTCACCAATTGTAGGACAGGGCTACGAGCAGTACTTC

J gene: TRBJ1-1
D gene: TRBD1
clone size: .
V gene: TRBV5-6
CDR3 protein: CASSPNWQGASEAFF
CDR3 DNA: TGTGCCAGCAGCCCGAACTGGCAGGGGGCAAGTGAAGCTTTCTTT

J gene: TRBJ1-1
D gene: .
clone size: few
V gene: TRBV18
CDR3 protein: CASSPQSMNTEAFF
CDR3 DNA: TGTGCCAGCTCACCACAGAGTATGAACACTGAAGCTTTCTTT

J gene: TRBJ1-2
D gene: .
clone size: .
V gene: TRBV24-1
CDR3 protein: CATSDRPGGSANYGYTF
CDR3 DNA: TGTGCCACCAGTGATCGTCCCGGAGGGTCCGCTAACTATGGCTACACCTTC

J gene: TRBJ2-5
D gene: .
clone size: .
V gene: TRBV7-7
CDR3 protein: CASSLVGASQETQYF
CDR3 DNA: TGTGCTAGCAGCTTAGTCGGAGCGTCCCAAGAGACCCAGTACTTC

J gene: TRBJ1-3
D gene: .
clone size: .
V gene: TRBV6-5
CDR3 protein: CASSRGNTIYF
CDR3 DNA: TGTGCCAGCAGTAGAGGGAACACCATATATTTT

J gene: TRBJ1-2
D gene: TRBD1
clone size: .
V gene: TRBV5-4
CDR3 protein: CASSPYRGNGYTF
CDR3 DNA: TGTGCCAGCAGCCCATACAGGGGGAACGGCTACACCTTC

J gene: TRBJ2-7
D gene: TRBD2
clone size: .
V gene: TRBV4-2
CDR3 protein: CASSQGLAGEYEQYF
CDR3 DNA: TGTGCCAGCAGCCAAGGACTAGCGGGAGAATACGAGCAGTACTTC

J gene: TRBJ1-6
D gene: TRBD1
clone size: .
V gene: TRBV19
CDR3 protein: CASRPGQGDSPLHF
CDR3 DNA: TGTGCCAGTAGACCCGGACAGGGAGATTCACCCCTCCACTTT

J gene: TRBJ1-2
D gene: TRBD1
clone size: .
V gene: TRBV7-3
CDR3 protein: CASSYGQGRDGYTF
CDR3 DNA: TGTGCCAGCAGCTACGGACAGGGGAGGGATGGCTACACCTTC

J gene: TRBJ2-5
D gene: .
clone size: .
V gene: TRBV9
CDR3 protein: CASSERRELGTQYF
CDR3 DNA: TGTGCCAGCAGCGAGAGGAGGGAGTTGGGGACCCAGTACTTC

J gene: TRBJ2-2
D gene: .
clone size: few
V gene: TRBV18
CDR3 protein: CASSPRQDSTGELFF
CDR3 DNA: TGTGCCAGCTCACCAAGACAGGACAGCACCGGGGAGCTGTTTTTT

J gene: TRBJ1-4
D gene: TRBD1
clone size: .
V gene: TRBV10-3
CDR3 protein: CAISTGTATNEKLFF
CDR3 DNA: TGTGCCATCAGTACCGGGACAGCAACTAATGAAAAACTGTTTTTT

J gene: TRBJ1-1
D gene: .
clone size: once
V gene: TRBV6-5
CDR3 protein: CASRIQGVWTEAFF
CDR3 DNA: TGTGCCAGCAGAATACAGGGCGTTTGGACTGAAGCTTTCTTT

J gene: TRBJ2-5
D gene: .
clone size: once
V gene: TRBV28
CDR3 protein: CASSLAGYQETQYF
CDR3 DNA: TGTGCCAGCAGTTTAGCAGGATACCAAGAGACCCAGTACTTC

J gene: TRBJ2-7
D gene: TRBD1
clone size: once
V gene: TRBV19
CDR3 protein: CASSRRGQGGYEQYF
CDR3 DNA: TGTGCCAGTAGTAGAAGGGGACAGGGGGGATACGAGCAGTACTTC

J gene: TRBJ1-4
D gene: .
clone size: .
V gene: TRBV27
CDR3 protein: CASSLRVDEKLFF
CDR3 DNA: TGTGCCAGCAGTTTGCGGGTGGACGAAAAACTGTTTTTT

J gene: TRBJ2-3
D gene: .
clone size: .
V gene: TRBV6-5
CDR3 protein: CASISRTASTDTQYF
CDR3 DNA: TGTGCCAGCATTTCCAGGACAGCTAGCACAGATACGCAGTATTTT

J gene: TRBJ2-7
D gene: .
clone size: .
V gene: TRBV4-2
CDR3 protein: CASSPTGGGSYEQYF
CDR3 DNA: TGTGCCAGCAGCCCTACAGGGGGGGGCTCCTACGAGCAGTACTTC

J gene: TRBJ2-5
D gene: .
clone size: .
V gene: TRBV18
CDR3 protein: CASSQWAGRESQETQYF
CDR3 DNA: TGTGCCAGCTCACAGTGGGCGGGACGGGAGAGTCAAGAGACCCAGTACTTC

J gene: TRBJ2-7
D gene: TRBD1
clone size: .
V gene: TRBV5-4
CDR3 protein: CASSFQDRGYEQYF
CDR3 DNA: TGTGCCAGCAGCTTCCAGGACAGGGGCTACGAGCAGTACTTC

J gene: TRBJ2-7
D gene: TRBD1
clone size: .
V gene: TRBV5-1
CDR3 protein: CASSRDRGNEQYF
CDR3 DNA: TGCGCCAGCTCTAGGGACAGGGGAAATGAGCAGTACTTC

J gene: TRBJ1-4
D gene: TRBD1
clone size: .
V gene: TRBV6-5
CDR3 protein: CASRRTQGWSEKLFF
CDR3 DNA: TGTGCCAGCAGACGAACACAGGGGTGGAGTGAAAAACTGTTTTTT

J gene: TRBJ1-2
D gene: .
clone size: once
V gene: TRBV6-6
CDR3 protein: CASSYSGGNYGYTF
CDR3 DNA: TGTGCCAGCAGTTACTCAGGGGGTAACTATGGCTACACCTTC